Sequencing of this T cell receptor beta chain was carried out in a study of cytomegalovirus exposure and HLA in healthy donors. The study ran its PCR with 60 Vbeta and 13 Jbeta primers. Using immunoSEQ multiplex PCR, the repertoire was profiled, and TCRdb retains in-frame clones only, with some absent. The sample carries 90,000 to 120,000 clones, around 67% recorded once. This CDR3 spans 13 amino acids. The germline V and J ends were trimmed by 5 bases and 7 bases, with 11 bases remaining between them. Germline V lookup: CDR1 MNHNS, CDR2 SASEGT. Whole-study results and caveats: As immune exposure information, only CMV serostatus was available. A later analysis reportedly identified an Asian-associated ancestry cluster as carrying fewer N-insertions than the roughly 700-donor mean. The study recorded over 150 TCR beta chains that were cytomegalovirus-associated.

On this clone itself: Its specificity is unknown.

Material for sequencing was PBMCs. The rearrangement uses TRBV6-1 and TRBJ2-2; TRBD1 might be the D (5 bases). The TCR was taken from a woman in her forties in good health and CMV-seropositive. CDR3 residues: CASSSSGNGELFF. For the CDR3, the DNA is TGTGCCAGCAGTTCCTCAGGGAACGGGGAGCTGTTTTTT.